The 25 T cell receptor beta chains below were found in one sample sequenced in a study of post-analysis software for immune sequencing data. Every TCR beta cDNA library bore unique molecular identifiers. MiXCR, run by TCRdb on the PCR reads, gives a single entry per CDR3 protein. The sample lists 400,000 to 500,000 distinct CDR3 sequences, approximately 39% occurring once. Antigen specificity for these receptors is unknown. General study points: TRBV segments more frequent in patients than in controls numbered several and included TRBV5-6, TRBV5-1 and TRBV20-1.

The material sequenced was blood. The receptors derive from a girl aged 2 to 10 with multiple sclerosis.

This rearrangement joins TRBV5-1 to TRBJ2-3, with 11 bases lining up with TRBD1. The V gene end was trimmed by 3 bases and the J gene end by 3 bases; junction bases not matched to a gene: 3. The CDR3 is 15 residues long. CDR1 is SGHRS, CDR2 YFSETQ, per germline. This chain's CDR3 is CASSWTGGKTDTQYF. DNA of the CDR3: TGCGCCAGCAGCTGGACAGGGGGCAAGACAGATACGCAGTATTTT.

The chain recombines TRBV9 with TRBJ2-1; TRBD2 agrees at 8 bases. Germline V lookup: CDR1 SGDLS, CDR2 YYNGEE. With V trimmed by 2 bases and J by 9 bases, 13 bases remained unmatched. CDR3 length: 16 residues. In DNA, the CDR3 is TGTGCCAGCAGCGTGACTAACGGGAGGGGAAGGGGTGAGCAGTTCTTC. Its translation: CASSVTNGRGRGEQFF.

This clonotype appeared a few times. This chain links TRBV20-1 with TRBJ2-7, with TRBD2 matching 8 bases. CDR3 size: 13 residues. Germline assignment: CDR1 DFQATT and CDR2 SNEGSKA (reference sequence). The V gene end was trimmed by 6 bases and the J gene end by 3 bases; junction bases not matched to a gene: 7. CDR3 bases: TGCAGTGCCAGCCGGGGGGGCAACTACGAGCAGTACTTC. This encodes CSASRGGNYEQYF.

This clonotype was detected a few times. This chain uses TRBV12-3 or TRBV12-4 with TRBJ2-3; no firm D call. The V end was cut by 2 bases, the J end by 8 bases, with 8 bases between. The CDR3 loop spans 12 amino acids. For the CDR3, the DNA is TGTGCCAGCAGTTTAAGTGACGGTACGCAGTATTTT. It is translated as CASSLSDGTQYF.

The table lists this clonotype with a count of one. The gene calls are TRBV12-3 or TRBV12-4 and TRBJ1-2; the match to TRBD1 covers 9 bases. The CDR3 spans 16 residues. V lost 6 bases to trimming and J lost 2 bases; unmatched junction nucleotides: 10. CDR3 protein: CASSSPGTGSNYGYTF. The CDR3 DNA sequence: TGTGCCAGCAGCTCGCCCGGGACAGGGTCGAACTATGGCTACACCTTC.

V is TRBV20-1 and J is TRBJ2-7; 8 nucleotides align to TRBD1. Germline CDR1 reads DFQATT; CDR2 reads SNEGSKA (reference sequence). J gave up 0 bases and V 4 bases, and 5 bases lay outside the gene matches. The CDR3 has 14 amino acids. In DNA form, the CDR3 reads TGCAGTGCTATCCCAGGGACAGGCTCCTACGAGCAGTACTTC. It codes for CSAIPGTGSYEQYF.

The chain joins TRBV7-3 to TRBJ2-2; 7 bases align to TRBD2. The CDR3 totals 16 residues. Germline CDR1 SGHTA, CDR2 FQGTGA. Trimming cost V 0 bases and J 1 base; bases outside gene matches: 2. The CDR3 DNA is TGTGCCAGCAGCTTAACTGGACTAGTGAACACCGGGGAGCTGTTTTTT. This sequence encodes CASSLTGLVNTGELFF.

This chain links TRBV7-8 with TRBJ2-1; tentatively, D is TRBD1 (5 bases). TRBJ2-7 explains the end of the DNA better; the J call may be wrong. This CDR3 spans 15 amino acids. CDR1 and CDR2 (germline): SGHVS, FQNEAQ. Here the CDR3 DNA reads TGTGCCAGCAGCCCCGGACAAGGCTCCTACAATGAGCAGTACTTC. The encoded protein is CASSPGQGSYNEQYF.

The CDR3 coding sequence is TGTGCCAGCAGTCCCCCGGAACCTTACGAGCAGTACTTC. Residues: CASSPPEPYEQYF. This rearrangement joins TRBV12-3 or TRBV12-4 to TRBJ2-7; D not certain. The CDR3 extends over 13 amino acids. The V end was cut by 5 bases, the J end by 4 bases, with 12 bases between.

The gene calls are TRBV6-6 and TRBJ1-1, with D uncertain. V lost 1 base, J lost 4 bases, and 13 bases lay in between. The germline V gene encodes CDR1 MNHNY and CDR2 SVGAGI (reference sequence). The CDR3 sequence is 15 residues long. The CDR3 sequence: CASSYWRERSTEAFF. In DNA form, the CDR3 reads TGTGCCAGCAGTTACTGGCGGGAAAGGAGCACTGAAGCTTTCTTT.

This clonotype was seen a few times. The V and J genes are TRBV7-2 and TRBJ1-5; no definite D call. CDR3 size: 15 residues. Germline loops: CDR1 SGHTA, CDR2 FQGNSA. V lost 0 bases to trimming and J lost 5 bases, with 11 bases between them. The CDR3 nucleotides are TGTGCCAGCAGCTTAGCGTCAGGAACCGATCAGCCCCAGCATTTT. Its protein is CASSLASGTDQPQHF.

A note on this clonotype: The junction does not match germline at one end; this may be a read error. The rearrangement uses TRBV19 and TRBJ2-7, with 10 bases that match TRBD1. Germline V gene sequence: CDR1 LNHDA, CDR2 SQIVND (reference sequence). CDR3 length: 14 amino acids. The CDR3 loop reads CTSISDRGSHEQYF. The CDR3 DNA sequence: TGTACCAGTATCTCGGACAGGGGGTCACACGAGCAGTACTTC.

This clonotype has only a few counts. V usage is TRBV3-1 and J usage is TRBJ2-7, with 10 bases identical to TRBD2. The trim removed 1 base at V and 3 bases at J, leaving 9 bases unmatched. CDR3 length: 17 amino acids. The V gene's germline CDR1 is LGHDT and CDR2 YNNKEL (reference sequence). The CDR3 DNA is TGTGCCAGCAGCCAAGCCCTTACGCTAGCGGGAGACTACGAGCAGTACTTC. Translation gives CASSQALTLAGDYEQYF.

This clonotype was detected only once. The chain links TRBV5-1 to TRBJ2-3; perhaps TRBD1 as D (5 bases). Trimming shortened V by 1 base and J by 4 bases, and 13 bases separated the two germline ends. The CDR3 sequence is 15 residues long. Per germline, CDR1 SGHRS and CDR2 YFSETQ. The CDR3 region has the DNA TGCGCCAGCAGCTTGTTGGGGCTCTCCTCAGATACGCAGTATTTT. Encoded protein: CASSLLGLSSDTQYF.

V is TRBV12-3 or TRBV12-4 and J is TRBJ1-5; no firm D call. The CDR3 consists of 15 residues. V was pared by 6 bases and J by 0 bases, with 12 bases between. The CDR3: CASSPWTVSNQPQHF. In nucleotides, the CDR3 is TGTGCCAGCAGCCCCTGGACGGTTAGCAATCAGCCCCAGCATTTT.

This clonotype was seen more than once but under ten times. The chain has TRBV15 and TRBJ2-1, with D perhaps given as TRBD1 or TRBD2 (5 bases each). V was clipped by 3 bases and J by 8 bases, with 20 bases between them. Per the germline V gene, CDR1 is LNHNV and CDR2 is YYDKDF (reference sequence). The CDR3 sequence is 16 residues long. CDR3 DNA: TGTGCCACCAGCAGGCCCCCGTGGCATCGGGACGATGAGCAGTTCTTC. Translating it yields CATSRPPWHRDDEQFF.

Written as DNA, the CDR3 is TGCGCCAGCAGCTTGCAGGGGGAGGTAGTAGGTGAGCAGTTCTTC. This translates into CASSLQGEVVGEQFF. This chain connects TRBV5-1 to TRBJ2-1; possible D gene TRBD1, 7 bases. V was trimmed by 1 base and J by 9 bases, leaving 17 bases between them. From germline, CDR1 is SGHRS and CDR2 YFSETQ. This CDR3 contains 15 residues.

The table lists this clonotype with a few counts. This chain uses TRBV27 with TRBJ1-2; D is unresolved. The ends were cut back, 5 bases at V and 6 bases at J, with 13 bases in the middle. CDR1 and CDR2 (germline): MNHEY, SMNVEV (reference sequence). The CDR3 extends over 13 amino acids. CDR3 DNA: TGTGCCAGCAGTCCCGACGGGCCCCATGGCTACACCTTC. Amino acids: CASSPDGPHGYTF.

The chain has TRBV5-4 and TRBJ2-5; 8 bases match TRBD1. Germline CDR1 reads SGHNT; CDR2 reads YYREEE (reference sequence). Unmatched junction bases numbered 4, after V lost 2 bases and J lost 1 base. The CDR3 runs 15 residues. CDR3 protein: CASSLQDRVQETQYF. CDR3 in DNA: TGTGCCAGCAGCTTACAGGACAGGGTCCAAGAGACCCAGTACTTC.

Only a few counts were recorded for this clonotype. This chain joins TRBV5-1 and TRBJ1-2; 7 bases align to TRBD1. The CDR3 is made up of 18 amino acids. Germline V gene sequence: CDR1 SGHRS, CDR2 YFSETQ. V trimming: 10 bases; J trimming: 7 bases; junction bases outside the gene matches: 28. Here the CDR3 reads CAHEGTSDRHDFLSGYTF. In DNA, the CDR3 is TGCGCCCACGAGGGAACGTCGGACAGGCATGACTTCCTCTCTGGCTACACCTTC.

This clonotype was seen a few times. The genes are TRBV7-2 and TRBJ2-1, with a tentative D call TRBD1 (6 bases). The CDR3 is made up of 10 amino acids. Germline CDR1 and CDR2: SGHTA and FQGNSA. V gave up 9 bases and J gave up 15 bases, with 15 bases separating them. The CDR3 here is CASLGAAVFF. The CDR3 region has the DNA TGTGCCAGTTTGGGGGCTGCAGTGTTCTTC.

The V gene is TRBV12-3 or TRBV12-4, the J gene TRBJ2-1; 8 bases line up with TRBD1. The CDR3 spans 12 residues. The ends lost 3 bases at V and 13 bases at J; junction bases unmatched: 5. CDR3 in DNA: TGTGCCAGCAGTTTTGACAGGGGCCTTCAGTTCTTC. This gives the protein CASSFDRGLQFF.

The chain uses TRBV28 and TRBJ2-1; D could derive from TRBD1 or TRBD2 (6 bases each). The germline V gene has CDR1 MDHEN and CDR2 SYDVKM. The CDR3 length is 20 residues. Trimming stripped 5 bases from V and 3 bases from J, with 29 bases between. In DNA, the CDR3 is TGTGCCAGCAGTCGAAATGATCGGAGGGGGGCGAGCCCTATCTACAATGAGCAGTTCTTC. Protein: CASSRNDRRGASPIYNEQFF.

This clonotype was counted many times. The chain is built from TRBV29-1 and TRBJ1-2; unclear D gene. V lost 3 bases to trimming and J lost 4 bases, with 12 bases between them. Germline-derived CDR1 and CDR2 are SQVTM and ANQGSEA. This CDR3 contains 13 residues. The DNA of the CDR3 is TGCAGCGTTGATCCTGGACGGTCCTATGGCTACACCTTC. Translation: CSVDPGRSYGYTF.

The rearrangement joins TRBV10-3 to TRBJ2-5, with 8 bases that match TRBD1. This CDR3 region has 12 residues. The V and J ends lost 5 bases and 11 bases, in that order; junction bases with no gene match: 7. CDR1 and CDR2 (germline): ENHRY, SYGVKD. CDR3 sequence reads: CAISQGAGEQYF. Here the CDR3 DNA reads TGTGCCATCAGTCAGGGGGCAGGGGAGCAGTACTTC.